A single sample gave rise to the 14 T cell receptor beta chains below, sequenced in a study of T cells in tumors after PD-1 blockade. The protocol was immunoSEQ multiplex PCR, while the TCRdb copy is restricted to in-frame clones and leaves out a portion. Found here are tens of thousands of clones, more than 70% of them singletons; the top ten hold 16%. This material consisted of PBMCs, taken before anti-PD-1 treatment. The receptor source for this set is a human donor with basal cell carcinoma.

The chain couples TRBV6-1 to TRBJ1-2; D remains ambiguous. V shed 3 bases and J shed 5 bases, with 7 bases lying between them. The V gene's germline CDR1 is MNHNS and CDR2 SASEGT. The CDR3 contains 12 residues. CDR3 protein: CASSDRSYGYTF. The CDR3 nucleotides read TGTGCCAGCAGTGACAGGTCTTATGGCTACACCTTC.

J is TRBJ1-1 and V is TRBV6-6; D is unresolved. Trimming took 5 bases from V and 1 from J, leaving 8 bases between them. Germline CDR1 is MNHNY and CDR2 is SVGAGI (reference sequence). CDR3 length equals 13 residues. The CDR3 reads CASSQSQNTEAFF. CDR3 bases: TGTGCCAGCAGTCAATCTCAGAACACTGAAGCTTTCTTT.

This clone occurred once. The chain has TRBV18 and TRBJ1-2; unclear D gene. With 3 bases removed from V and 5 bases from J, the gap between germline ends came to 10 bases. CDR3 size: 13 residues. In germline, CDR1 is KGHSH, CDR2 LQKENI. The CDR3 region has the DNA TGTGCCAGCTCACCGGGAGTGGAGTATGGCTACACCTTC. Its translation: CASSPGVEYGYTF.

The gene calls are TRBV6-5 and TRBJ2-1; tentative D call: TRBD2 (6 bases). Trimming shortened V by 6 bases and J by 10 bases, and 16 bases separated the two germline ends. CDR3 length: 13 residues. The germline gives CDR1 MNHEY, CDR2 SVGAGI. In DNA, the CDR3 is TGTGCCAGCAGCCAAGGAGGGTCCGGCGAGCAGTTCTTC. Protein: CASSQGGSGEQFF.

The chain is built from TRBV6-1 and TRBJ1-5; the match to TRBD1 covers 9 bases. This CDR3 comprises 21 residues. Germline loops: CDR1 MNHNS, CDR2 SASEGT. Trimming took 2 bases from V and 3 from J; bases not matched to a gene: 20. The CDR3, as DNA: TGTGCCAGCAGTGAATATTCTCAGGACAGGGGAACGCAGATCCTCAATCAGCCCCAGCATTTT. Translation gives CASSEYSQDRGTQILNQPQHF.

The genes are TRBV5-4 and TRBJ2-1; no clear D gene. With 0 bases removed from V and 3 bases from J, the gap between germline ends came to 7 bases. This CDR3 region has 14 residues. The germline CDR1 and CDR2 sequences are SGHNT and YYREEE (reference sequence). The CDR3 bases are TGTGCCAGCAGCTTGGGGGCTAGCTACAATGAGCAGTTCTTC. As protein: CASSLGASYNEQFF.

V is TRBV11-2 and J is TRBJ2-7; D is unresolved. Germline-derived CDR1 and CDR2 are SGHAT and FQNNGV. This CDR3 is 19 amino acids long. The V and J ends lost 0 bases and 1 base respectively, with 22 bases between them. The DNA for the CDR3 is TGTGCCAGCAGCTTAGATGCGAGGTTCCCTCTTAAACCTTCCTACGAGCAGTACTTC. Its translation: CASSLDARFPLKPSYEQYF.

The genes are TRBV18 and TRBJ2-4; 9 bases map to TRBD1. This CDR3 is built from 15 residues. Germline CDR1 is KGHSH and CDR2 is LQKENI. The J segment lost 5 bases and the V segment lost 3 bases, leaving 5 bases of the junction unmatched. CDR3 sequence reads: CASSPTGGRQNIQYF. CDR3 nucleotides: TGTGCCAGCTCACCCACAGGGGGCAGGCAAAACATTCAGTACTTC.

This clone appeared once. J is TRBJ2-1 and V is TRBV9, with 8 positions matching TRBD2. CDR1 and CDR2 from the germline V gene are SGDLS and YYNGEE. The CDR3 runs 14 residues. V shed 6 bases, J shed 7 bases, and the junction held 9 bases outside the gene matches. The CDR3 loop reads CASTLGLVGNEQFF. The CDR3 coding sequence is TGTGCCAGCACCCTGGGACTAGTCGGTAATGAGCAGTTCTTC.

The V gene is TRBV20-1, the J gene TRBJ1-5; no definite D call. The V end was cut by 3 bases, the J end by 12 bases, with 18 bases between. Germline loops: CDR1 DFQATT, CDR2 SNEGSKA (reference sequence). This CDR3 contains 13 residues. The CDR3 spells CSASPVGVLLQHF. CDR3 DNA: TGCAGTGCTAGTCCGGTGGGAGTATTACTCCAGCATTTT.

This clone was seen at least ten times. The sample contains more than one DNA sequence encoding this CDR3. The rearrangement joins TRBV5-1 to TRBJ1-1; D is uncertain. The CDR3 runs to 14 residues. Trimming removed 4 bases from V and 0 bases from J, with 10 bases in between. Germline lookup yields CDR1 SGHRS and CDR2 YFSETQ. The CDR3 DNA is TGCGCCAGCAGCCTCGACGGCATGAACACTGAAGCTTTCTTT. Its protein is CASSLDGMNTEAFF.

The CDR3 bases are TGTGCCAGTAGTACGACAGGGGGGCGCTACACCTTC. Protein product: CASSTTGGRYTF. V usage is TRBV19 and J usage is TRBJ1-2; 9 nucleotides match TRBD1. Germline V gives CDR1 LNHDA, CDR2 SQIVND (reference sequence). V shed 4 bases and J 9 bases; nucleotides not matched to a gene: 3. This CDR3 has 12 amino acids.

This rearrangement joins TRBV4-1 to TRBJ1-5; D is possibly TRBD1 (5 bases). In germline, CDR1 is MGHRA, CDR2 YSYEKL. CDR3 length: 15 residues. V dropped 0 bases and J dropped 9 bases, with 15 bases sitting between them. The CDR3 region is CASSQEGAPSRPQHF. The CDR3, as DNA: TGCGCCAGCAGCCAAGAAGGGGCCCCTTCGAGGCCCCAGCATTTT.

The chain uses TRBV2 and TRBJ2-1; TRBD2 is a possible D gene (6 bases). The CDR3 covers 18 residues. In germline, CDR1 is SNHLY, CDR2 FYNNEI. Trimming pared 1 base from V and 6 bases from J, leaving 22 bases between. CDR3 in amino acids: CASSEDRAGLGMGNEQFF. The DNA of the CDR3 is TGTGCCAGCAGTGAAGATCGCGCGGGACTGGGAATGGGCAATGAGCAGTTCTTC. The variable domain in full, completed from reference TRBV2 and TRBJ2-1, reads EPEVTQTPSHQVTQMGQEVILRCVPISNHLYFYWYRQILGQKVEFLVSFYNNEISEKSEIFDDQFSVERPDGSNFTLKIRSTKLEDSAMYFCASSEDRAGLGMGNEQFFGPGTRLTVL.